This T cell receptor beta chain was captured in a study of follicular helper T cells after annual influenza vaccination. Generated by immunoSEQ multiplex PCR, the TCRdb table keeps only in-frame clones and is missing some. The sample lists fewer than 11,000 clones; approximately 83% were seen once. Time point defined: 2014-2015 season, 7 days after vaccination. Donors with HIV/AIDS, active malignancy, immunomodulators or active illness were excluded. Trimming took 0 bases from V and 0 from J, leaving 9 bases between them. The CDR3 extends over 16 amino acids. Germline CDR1 MGHRA, CDR2 YSYEKL. The receptor was derived from an adult who received the influenza vaccine. This chain joins TRBV4-1 and TRBJ2-1; D not resolved. The material was CXCR5- memory CD4+ T cells sorted from blood, obtained 7 days after influenza vaccination. CDR3 residues: CASSQDVGSSYNEQFF. DNA of the CDR3: TGCGCCAGCAGCCAAGACGTGGGATCCTCCTACAATGAGCAGTTCTTC.